These 2 T cell receptor beta chains were all obtained from the same sample, sequenced in a study of T cells expressing NK-cell markers. TCRdb reprocessed the 5' RACE reads; each CDR3 protein has one entry and no DNA is given. In all, the sample yields 500,000 to 700,000 distinct CDR3 sequences. Sample: blood T cells: a sorted CD56 or NKG2C T cell subset, CD4+ or CD8+ T cells, or bulk PBMC T cells (not recorded which). These receptors were obtained from a man younger than 30 in good health.

The chain joins TRBV4-2 to TRBJ2-2; the TCRdb D gene call, TRBD1, has no DNA to confirm it. In germline, CDR1 is LGHNA, CDR2 YNFKEQ. The CDR3 runs to 13 residues. CDR3 loop: CASSQQGSGELFF.

The chain has TRBV7-8 and TRBJ2-5; as DNA is missing, the TRBD1 call by TCRdb cannot be tested. The germline V gene encodes CDR1 SGHVS and CDR2 FQNEAQ. The CDR3 loop spans 15 amino acids. The CDR3 protein is CASSDRAPPGETQYF.